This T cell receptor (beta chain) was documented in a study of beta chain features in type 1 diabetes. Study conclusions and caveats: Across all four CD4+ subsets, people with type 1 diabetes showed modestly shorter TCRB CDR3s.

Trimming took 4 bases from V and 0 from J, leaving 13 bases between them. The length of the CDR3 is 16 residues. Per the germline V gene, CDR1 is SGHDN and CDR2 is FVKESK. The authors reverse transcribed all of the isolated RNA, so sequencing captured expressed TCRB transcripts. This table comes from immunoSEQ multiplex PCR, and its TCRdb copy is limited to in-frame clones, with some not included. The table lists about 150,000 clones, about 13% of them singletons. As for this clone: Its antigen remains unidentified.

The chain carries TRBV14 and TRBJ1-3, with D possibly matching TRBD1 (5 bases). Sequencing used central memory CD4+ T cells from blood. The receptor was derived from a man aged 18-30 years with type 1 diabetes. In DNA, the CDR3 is TGTGCCAGCAGCCGCCCGGGACTGAACTCTGGAAACACCATATATTTT. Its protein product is CASSRPGLNSGNTIYF. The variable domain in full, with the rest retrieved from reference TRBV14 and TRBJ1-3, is EAGVTQFPSHSVIEKGQTVTLRCDPISGHDNLYWYRRVMGKEIKFLLHFVKESKQDESGMPNNRFLAERTGGTYSTLKVQPAELEDSGVYFCASSRPGLNSGNTIYFGEGSWLTVV.